Shown below are 26 T cell receptor beta chains from a single sample sequenced in a study of T cells in Graves' hyperthyroidism and ophthalmopathy. RNA transcripts yielded amplified TCR beta CDR3 regions. The study used the HTBI primer set for a first-round RT-PCR of the TCR CDR3. A single record per CDR3 protein comes from TCRdb applying MiXCR to the multiplex PCR reads. The data show 550,000 to 800,000 distinct CDR3 sequences, with 15% to 20% seen just once and around 8.1% held by the top ten. The sequenced material came from blood. The receptors come from a man aged 18 to 30 with Graves' hyperthyroidism.

This clonotype was detected ten times or more. The chain uses TRBV24-1 and TRBJ2-2; 9 bases are a match to TRBD1. V dropped 4 bases and J dropped 6; count of bases not matched to a gene: 5. CDR1 and CDR2 from the germline V gene are KGHDR and SFDVKD. The CDR3 has 15 amino acids. Here the CDR3 DNA reads TGTGCCACCAGTGAGGCCGGGACAGGGTCCGGGGAGCTGTTTTTT. This sequence encodes CATSEAGTGSGELFF.

This clonotype turned up a few times. The chain is built from TRBV12-3 or TRBV12-4 and TRBJ2-4; 7 positions match TRBD1. J gave up 0 bases and V 5 bases, and 10 bases lay outside the gene matches. This CDR3 comprises 17 residues. CDR3 bases: TGTGCCAGCAGTGACAGGGAAGCGCTCCTAGCCAAAAACATTCAGTACTTC. Translating it yields CASSDREALLAKNIQYF.

The CDR3, as DNA: TGCGCCAGCAGCCAAGACTGGACTAGCATCTACGAGCAGTACTTC. It is translated as CASSQDWTSIYEQYF. This chain links TRBV4-1 with TRBJ2-7, with 8 bases matching TRBD2. J gave up 3 bases and V 0 bases, and 4 bases lay outside the gene matches. The CDR3 contains 15 residues. CDR1 and CDR2 from the germline V gene are MGHRA and YSYEKL.

This rearrangement joins TRBV2 to TRBJ1-3, with D hard to call. CDR3 size: 15 residues. Germline V gene lookup returns CDR1 SNHLY and CDR2 FYNNEI. The germline V and J ends were trimmed by 10 bases and 2 bases, with 18 bases remaining between them. The CDR3 protein is CATRFPGRTGNTIYF. In DNA form, the CDR3 reads TGTGCCACAAGGTTTCCGGGCCGCACTGGAAACACCATATATTTT.

This clonotype was seen repeatedly, ten times or more. The genes are TRBV3-1 and TRBJ2-1, with no clear D. Trimming left V 3 bases short and J 6 bases short, with 15 bases between. Looked up from germline, CDR1 is LGHDT and CDR2 is YNNKEL (reference sequence). This CDR3 spans 15 amino acids. The CDR3 DNA reads TGTGCCAGCAGCCAGGCCAGGTCTCAAGGCAATGAGCAGTTCTTC. It specifies CASSQARSQGNEQFF.

This clonotype has a handful of counts. V usage is TRBV20-1 and J usage is TRBJ2-5, with 8 bases aligning to TRBD1. Germline V gives CDR1 DFQATT, CDR2 SNEGSKA (reference sequence). CDR3 size: 12 residues. V gave up 4 bases and J gave up 3 bases; unmatched junction bases: 1. This chain's CDR3 is CSAMDREETQYF. DNA of the CDR3: TGCAGTGCTATGGACAGGGAAGAGACCCAGTACTTC.

The V call is TRBV27, the J call TRBJ1-5, with 8 bases identical to TRBD1. CDR1 and CDR2 from the germline V gene are MNHEY and SMNVEV (reference sequence). This CDR3 is 14 amino acids long. V dropped 7 bases and J dropped 2; count of bases not matched to a gene: 4. The CDR3 DNA follows: TGTGCCAGCAACCCGACAGGGGGCAATCAGCCCCAGCATTTT. This encodes CASNPTGGNQPQHF.

To note about this clonotype: This clone may be a read error of a much larger clone one base away. This chain joins TRBV27 and TRBJ2-1; 9 nucleotides match TRBD2. CDR3 length: 15 residues. Looked up from germline, CDR1 is MNHEY and CDR2 is SMNVEV (reference sequence). V lost 2 bases and J lost 8; bases outside the gene matches: 7. CDR3: CASSLGSSGSHEQFF. DNA for the CDR3: TGTGCCAGCAGTTTAGGGAGTAGCGGGAGCCATGAGCAGTTCTTC.

The sample holds many counts of this clonotype. The chain recombines TRBV6-2 or TRBV6-3 with TRBJ1-5, with D uncertain. Per germline, CDR1 MNHEY and CDR2 SVGEGT. V was cut by 3 bases and J by 2 bases, with 11 bases left in between. The CDR3 sequence is 15 residues long. CDR3: CASSYMRQGNQPQHF. The CDR3 DNA sequence: TGTGCCAGCAGTTATATGCGGCAGGGCAATCAGCCCCAGCATTTT.

This chain uses TRBV7-9 with TRBJ2-5, with a weak D call TRBD2 (6 bases). The germline CDR1 and CDR2 sequences are SEHNR and FQNEAQ (reference sequence). This CDR3 is built from 13 residues. Trimming shortened V by 5 bases and J by 7 bases, and 14 bases separated the two germline ends. CDR3 bases: TGTGCCAGCAGCCCCCGGGAGAAGGGGACCCAGTACTTC. This encodes CASSPREKGTQYF.

The table lists this clonotype with a few counts. V and J are TRBV4-1 and TRBJ2-3; TRBD1 might be the D (5 bases). Per the germline V gene, CDR1 is MGHRA and CDR2 is YSYEKL. Between the trimmed V and J ends, which lost 6 bases and 4 bases, there was a span of 20 bases. The CDR3 runs to 16 residues. The CDR3 here is CASSPPLGLEADTQYF. Written as DNA, the CDR3 is TGCGCCAGCAGTCCCCCCTTGGGGCTCGAAGCAGATACGCAGTATTTT.

This clonotype came up many times. This sequence joins TRBV25-1 and TRBJ2-7, with 7 bases aligning to TRBD1. J gave up 2 bases and V 11 bases, and 24 bases lay outside the gene matches. From germline, CDR1 is MGHDK and CDR2 SYGVNS. CDR3 length equals 18 residues. This CDR3 reads CAGPYRDRQLRHAYEQYF. The CDR3 region has the DNA TGTGCCGGACCTTACCGGGACAGACAACTCCGGCATGCCTACGAGCAGTACTTC.

This clonotype was counted between two and nine times. The genes are TRBV4-3 and TRBJ2-2; D remains ambiguous. The CDR3 is made up of 14 amino acids. Trimming left V 0 bases short and J 4 bases short, with 6 bases between. Germline V lookup: CDR1 LGHNA, CDR2 YSLEER. The CDR3 DNA reads as TGCGCCAGCAGCCAAGATTCCGGCACCGGGGAGCTGTTTTTT. Amino acids: CASSQDSGTGELFF.

This clonotype was counted between two and nine times. The chain carries TRBV29-1 and TRBJ2-1; 12 bases map to TRBD2. Germline V gene sequence: CDR1 SQVTM, CDR2 ANQGSEA. The V segment lost 0 bases and the J segment 6 bases; nucleotides outside the gene matches: 6. This CDR3 is 16 amino acids long. Here the CDR3 DNA reads TGCAGCGTTGAAGATCAGCTAGCGGGGGGGGGCAATGAGCAGTTCTTC. Translation: CSVEDQLAGGGNEQFF.

This clonotype has a count of ten or more. The V gene is TRBV27, the J gene TRBJ2-7, with D uncertain. V was cut by 5 bases and J by 3 bases, with 23 bases left in between. The CDR3 covers 17 residues. The germline V gene has CDR1 MNHEY and CDR2 SMNVEV (reference sequence). CDR3 nucleotides: TGTGCCAGCAGTCCACAACGGACCGTTCGTGGGGTCTACGAGCAGTACTTC. Translation gives CASSPQRTVRGVYEQYF.

This clonotype has a handful of counts. This chain uses TRBV12-5 with TRBJ2-5, with 8 bases aligning to TRBD1. There are 18 residues in the CDR3. Per the germline V gene, CDR1 is LGHNT and CDR2 is FRNRAP. Trimming cost V 5 bases and J 1 base; bases outside gene matches: 15. CDR3 region: CASGRGTGAPISQETQYF. Written as DNA, the CDR3 is TGTGCTAGTGGTCGGGGGACAGGAGCCCCAATATCCCAAGAGACCCAGTACTTC.

This clonotype was detected many times. The J gene is TRBJ1-2, the V gene TRBV28; no definite D call. Looked up from germline, CDR1 is MDHEN and CDR2 is SYDVKM. Deletions cut 3 bases from V and 2 bases from J, with 13 bases between. This CDR3 contains 15 residues. The CDR3 nucleotides read TGTGCCAGCAGTTTCCCCGCTACAGAGAACTATGGCTACACCTTC. It is translated as CASSFPATENYGYTF.

V usage is TRBV10-1 and J usage is TRBJ2-3; 7 bases line up with TRBD1. Germline CDR1 is WNHNN and CDR2 is SYGVQD (reference sequence). J lost 7 bases, V lost 2 bases, and 3 bases had no gene match. CDR3 size: 13 residues. CDR3: CASSEDRENTQYF. The DNA for the CDR3 is TGCGCCAGCAGTGAGGACAGGGAAAATACGCAGTATTTT.

In this sample, this clonotype turned up many times. The CDR3 reads CAGTVGSGANVLTF. Here the CDR3 DNA reads TGTGCCGGCACTGTGGGTTCTGGGGCCAACGTCCTGACTTTC. This sequence joins TRBV30 and TRBJ2-6; no clear D gene. Looked up from germline, CDR1 is GTSNPN and CDR2 is SVGIG (reference sequence). Trimming removed 8 bases from V and 1 base from J, with 12 bases in between. The CDR3 is 14 residues long.

The rearrangement links TRBV29-1 to TRBJ2-1; D gene unclear. CDR1 and CDR2 from the germline V gene are SQVTM and ANQGSEA. V was trimmed by 0 bases and J by 3 bases, leaving 6 bases between them. The CDR3 length is 13 residues. The CDR3 here is CSVEEQLYNEQFF. CDR3 in DNA: TGCAGCGTTGAAGAACAGCTCTACAATGAGCAGTTCTTC.

This clonotype came up many times. The chain joins TRBV20-1 to TRBJ2-3, with 12 positions matching TRBD2. This CDR3 has 17 amino acids. Germline trimming cut 8 bases from V and 3 bases from J; bases unmatched to any gene: 15. Germline V lookup: CDR1 DFQATT, CDR2 SNEGSKA (reference sequence). This CDR3 reads CSLNSGATSGSTDTQYF. The CDR3 DNA reads as TGCAGTCTAAATAGTGGGGCGACTAGCGGGAGTACAGATACGCAGTATTTT.

This clonotype has a count of ten or more. The V and J genes are TRBV6-2 or TRBV6-3 and TRBJ2-1, with 8 bases fitting TRBD2. The CDR3 has 16 residues. J gave up 6 bases and V 6 bases, and 13 bases lay outside the gene matches. Germline V gene sequence: CDR1 MNHEY, CDR2 SVGEGT. The CDR3 is CASSSVRAGVGNEQFF. The CDR3 nucleotides read TGTGCCAGCAGCTCAGTCCGAGCGGGAGTGGGCAATGAGCAGTTCTTC.

This clonotype appeared a few times. The chain joins TRBV18 to TRBJ2-7, with D possibly matching TRBD1 (6 bases). Trimming took off 3 bases at V and 1 base at J, with 16 bases between the two ends. This CDR3 contains 16 residues. Germline V gene sequence: CDR1 KGHSH, CDR2 LQKENI. The CDR3 DNA follows: TGTGCCAGCTCACCCGGACAGATCGTTGCTTCCTACGAGCAGTACTTC. This encodes CASSPGQIVASYEQYF.

V usage is TRBV12-3 or TRBV12-4 and J usage is TRBJ1-3; D gene unclear. V was clipped by 6 bases and J by 6 bases, with 12 bases between them. CDR3 size: 13 residues. CDR3 DNA: TGTGCCAGCAGCAGAACCGGCCCAAACACCATATATTTT. Translation gives CASSRTGPNTIYF.

The CDR3 DNA reads as TGTGCCAGCGGATCAGGGGGCACCGGGGAGCTGTTTTTT. Residues: CASGSGGTGELFF. The rearrangement joins TRBV28 to TRBJ2-2; 7 bases match TRBD1. With 8 bases clipped from V and 4 bases from J, the junction kept 4 bases outside the gene matches. Germline assignment: CDR1 MDHEN and CDR2 SYDVKM. The CDR3 length is 13 residues.

This clonotype was counted only a few times. This sequence may be a read error, since a much larger clone differs from it by one base. The genes are TRBV20-1 and TRBJ2-1; 9 positions match TRBD2. The germline V gene encodes CDR1 DFQATT and CDR2 SNEGSKA (reference sequence). V trimming: 5 bases; J trimming: 9 bases; junction bases outside the gene matches: 11. There are 14 residues in the CDR3. For the CDR3, the DNA is TGCAGTGCTCCGGGACTAGCCCTTTCCAGTGAGCAGTTCTTC. Its translation: CSAPGLALSSEQFF.